Included here is one T cell receptor (beta chain) sequence, with context. As processed by the authors: Reference gene primers were amplified, and this amplification served to estimate nucleated cell counts. Sequenced by immunoSEQ multiplex PCR; TCRdb stores in-frame clones only, minus some. Clone size and V and J calls were adopted from that table, with D and trimming inferred from the DNA. The sample holds around 290,000 clones, more than 75% seen once. This record comes from a study of blood T cell repertoires in COVID-19. The CDR3 contains 15 residues. CDR1 is SGHAT, CDR2 FQNNGV, per germline. With 5 bases removed from V and 7 bases from J, the gap between germline ends came to 21 bases.

The TCR originated in a woman between 50 and 59 years old who had recovered from COVID-19. The sequenced material came from peripheral blood. J is TRBJ2-7 and V is TRBV11-2; D might be TRBD2 (5 bases). The DNA of the CDR3 is TGTGCCAGCAGCCCCCCTGCCTCGGCGGGCGGTGAGCAGTACTTC. It yields the protein CASSPPASAGGEQYF.